These 24 T cell receptor beta chains share one sample of origin, sequenced in a study of blood T cell repertoires in COVID-19. Assay used: immunoSEQ multiplex PCR; TCRdb lists only in-frame clones, some missing. The table records about 130,000 clones, more than 85% of them present only once. The sequencing input was peripheral blood. The source of these receptors is a man in his sixties with active or convalescent COVID-19.

This chain connects TRBV10-3 to TRBJ1-5; 7 bases are shared with TRBD1. Germline CDR1 ENHRY, CDR2 SYGVKD. The CDR3 contains 15 residues. The trim removed 6 bases at V and 0 bases at J, leaving 5 bases unmatched. The chain's CDR3 is CAISEGQLSNQPQHF. The CDR3 region has the DNA TGTGCCATCAGCGAGGGACAGCTTAGCAATCAGCCCCAGCATTTT.

The rearrangement links TRBV5-1 to TRBJ2-3, with D maybe TRBD1 (5 bases). From germline, CDR1 is SGHRS and CDR2 YFSETQ. V was clipped by 3 bases and J by 3 bases, with 11 bases between them. CDR3 length: 14 amino acids. The CDR3 DNA follows: TGCGCCAGCAGCTATACCAGGGATACAGATACGCAGTATTTT. It specifies CASSYTRDTDTQYF.

The chain links TRBV4-3 to TRBJ2-7; 7 bases agree with TRBD1. The CDR3 spans 15 residues. Per germline, CDR1 LGHNA and CDR2 YSLEER. V was clipped by 5 bases and J by 2 bases; unmatched bases: 9. The CDR3 reads CASSLTGLLTYEQYF. CDR3 in DNA: TGCGCCAGCAGCTTGACAGGGCTCTTAACCTACGAGCAGTACTTC.

The CDR3 is CATSDRAGGESDTQYF. CDR3 sequence (DNA): TGTGCCACCAGTGACCGCGCTGGGGGGGAGTCGGATACGCAGTATTTT. The chain employs TRBV24-1 and TRBJ2-3; 7 bases are shared with TRBD2. The germline gives CDR1 KGHDR, CDR2 SFDVKD. The V gene end was trimmed by 4 bases and the J gene end by 6 bases; junction bases not matched to a gene: 12. The CDR3 runs to 16 residues.

The genes are TRBV19 and TRBJ1-5; the D gene is possibly TRBD1 (5 bases). Trimming pared 5 bases from V and 3 bases from J, leaving 14 bases between. Germline V lookup: CDR1 LNHDA, CDR2 SQIVND (reference sequence). The CDR3 consists of 15 residues. The CDR3 coding sequence is TGTGCCAGTAGTTGGGGTCAGGGCCACAATCAGCCCCAGCATTTT. Translated: CASSWGQGHNQPQHF.

A few counts support this clone. This rearrangement joins TRBV4-1 to TRBJ2-1; maybe TRBD1 (5 bases). CDR3 length: 14 residues. V dropped 5 bases and J dropped 4 bases, with 12 bases sitting between them. In germline, CDR1 is MGHRA, CDR2 YSYEKL. For the CDR3, the DNA is TGCGCCAGCAGCAATCGACAGCTTTACAATGAGCAGTTCTTC. Amino acids: CASSNRQLYNEQFF.

This chain joins TRBV25-1 and TRBJ1-6; 10 bases map to TRBD1. The germline V gene encodes CDR1 MGHDK and CDR2 SYGVNS. After removal of 4 bases from V and 6 bases from J, the junction contained 3 bases not matched to a gene. The CDR3 extends over 15 amino acids. The CDR3 here is CASSVDRGGNSPLHF. The CDR3 DNA reads TGTGCCAGCAGTGTGGACAGGGGGGGTAATTCACCCCTCCACTTT.

This clone showed up just a few times. V usage is TRBV7-9 and J usage is TRBJ2-5; TRBD2 matches 13 bases. The CDR3 runs to 19 residues. V lost 7 bases, J lost 0 bases, and 14 bases stayed unmatched. Germline values: CDR1 SEHNR, CDR2 FQNEAQ (reference sequence). The CDR3 sequence: CASNERVTSGREYQETQYF. In DNA, the CDR3 is TGTGCCAGCAACGAAAGGGTTACTAGCGGGAGGGAGTACCAAGAGACCCAGTACTTC.

The chain combines TRBV6-6 with TRBJ1-1; D unresolved. The germline V gene has CDR1 MNHNY and CDR2 SVGAGI (reference sequence). V dropped 6 bases and J dropped 2 bases, with 10 bases sitting between them. The CDR3 sequence is 13 residues long. The CDR3 DNA is TGTGCCAGCAGGGAGTCTGGAAACACTGAAGCTTTCTTT. It yields the protein CASRESGNTEAFF.

The chain recombines TRBV5-4 with TRBJ2-1; D not resolved. Germline V gene lookup returns CDR1 SGHNT and CDR2 YYREEE (reference sequence). The CDR3 loop spans 13 amino acids. V gave up 4 bases and J gave up 5 bases, with 10 bases separating them. Written as DNA, the CDR3 is TGTGCCAGCAGCCTTATAGAAGACAATGAGCAGTTCTTC. The encoded protein is CASSLIEDNEQFF.

The CDR3 reads CASSLGWGTGYF. DNA of the CDR3: TGTGCCAGCAGTTTAGGTTGGGGGACAGGGTACTTC. The chain joins TRBV12-3 or TRBV12-4 to TRBJ2-7, with 8 bases that match TRBD1. V gave up 1 base and J gave up 12 bases; unmatched junction bases: 5. This CDR3 is 12 amino acids long.

The chain combines TRBV28 with TRBJ2-2; weak D call: TRBD2 (5 bases). CDR3 length equals 15 residues. Trimming removed 2 bases at V and 4 bases at J, with 11 bases between. Germline-derived CDR1 and CDR2 are MDHEN and SYDVKM. CDR3 sequence: CASSLTPSFTGELFF. In DNA, the CDR3 is TGTGCCAGCAGTTTAACTCCTAGCTTCACCGGGGAGCTGTTTTTT.

This chain's CDR3 is CASSLGQTGELFF. Written as DNA, the CDR3 is TGTGCCAGCAGCTTGGGACAGACCGGGGAGCTGTTTTTT. The genes are TRBV5-6 and TRBJ2-2, with a possible D match to TRBD1 (5 bases). Germline CDR1 reads SGHDT; CDR2 reads YYEEEE. The V end lost 0 bases, the J end lost 5 bases, and 5 bases lay between the germline ends. This CDR3 is 13 amino acids long.

The chain links TRBV19 to TRBJ2-1, with 10 bases fitting TRBD1. This CDR3 has 15 amino acids. Germline CDR1 and CDR2: LNHDA and SQIVND (reference sequence). Losses at the gene ends were 6 bases for V and 3 bases for J; bases not matched to a gene: 5. CDR3 DNA: TGTGCCAGTAGAGTAGGGACAGGGGTCTACAATGAGCAGTTCTTC. This translates into CASRVGTGVYNEQFF.

The chain joins TRBV3-1 (or the pseudogene TRBV3-2) to TRBJ2-5; D call uncertain. This CDR3 has 13 amino acids. The V end lost 6 bases, the J end lost 2 bases, and 10 bases lay between the germline ends. Looked up from germline, CDR1 is LGHDT and CDR2 is YNNKEL (reference sequence). This CDR3 reads CASSPTLQETQYF. The CDR3 DNA reads TGTGCCAGCAGTCCGACTCTACAAGAGACCCAGTACTTC.

The chain joins TRBV20-1 to TRBJ2-7; maybe TRBD2 (5 bases). Germline CDR1 reads DFQATT; CDR2 reads SNEGSKA (reference sequence). V shed 0 bases and J shed 9 bases, with 9 bases lying between them. The CDR3 extends over 11 amino acids. The CDR3 DNA reads TGCAGTGCTAGAGATAATAGCGTGCAGTACTTC. Its protein is CSARDNSVQYF.

The rearrangement joins TRBV30 to TRBJ1-2, with 7 bases that match TRBD1. V gave up 5 bases and J gave up 7 bases; unmatched junction bases: 7. The CDR3 has 12 residues. CDR1 and CDR2 from the germline V gene are GTSNPN and SVGIG (reference sequence). The CDR3 is CAWADRASGYTF. The CDR3 DNA reads TGTGCCTGGGCTGACAGGGCATCTGGCTACACCTTC.

The chain has TRBV18 and TRBJ1-2, with D possibly TRBD1 on 6 matching bases. The germline V and J ends were trimmed by 4 bases and 6 bases, with 21 bases remaining between them. CDR1 and CDR2 from the germline V gene are KGHSH and LQKENI. This CDR3 spans 16 amino acids. CDR3 amino acids: CASSQHRDLTGDGYTF. The CDR3 nucleotides are TGTGCCAGCTCACAACACAGGGATCTGACTGGGGATGGCTACACCTTC.

The chain uses TRBV6-1 and TRBJ2-6, with D unclear. The germline V gene has CDR1 MNHNS and CDR2 SASEGT. The CDR3 sequence is 16 residues long. V was clipped by 3 bases and J by 2 bases, with 11 bases between them. DNA for the CDR3: TGTGCCAGCAGTGAGAGGCAAACGGCTGGGGCCAACGTCCTGACTTTC. Protein sequence: CASSERQTAGANVLTF.

On this clone: This sample includes further DNA sequences coding for the same CDR3. The chain combines TRBV12-5 with TRBJ1-1; D perhaps matches TRBD1 (6 bases). The CDR3 has 13 amino acids. Trimming pared 4 bases from V and 8 bases from J, leaving 14 bases between. The germline CDR1 and CDR2 sequences are LGHNT and FRNRAP. CDR3 nucleotides: TGTGCTAGTGGTTCCGGGGGCGGGGGAGAAGCTTTCTTT. Its translation: CASGSGGGGEAFF.

This clone was picked up one time. CDR3 sequence: CASSLAGVYEQYF. Here the CDR3 DNA reads TGTGCCAGCAGTTTAGCGGGTGTTTACGAGCAGTACTTC. The chain carries TRBV28 and TRBJ2-7; TRBD2 might be the D (5 bases). This CDR3 contains 13 residues. V dropped 2 bases and J dropped 4 bases, with 9 bases sitting between them. Germline CDR1 is MDHEN and CDR2 is SYDVKM.

The rearrangement uses TRBV29-1 and TRBJ2-5; 9 nucleotides align to TRBD1. Losses at the gene ends were 3 bases for V and 1 base for J; bases not matched to a gene: 6. Germline CDR1 reads SQVTM; CDR2 reads ANQGSEA. The CDR3 is 15 amino acids. This chain's CDR3 is CSVDGEGQGQETQYF. The CDR3 bases are TGCAGCGTTGATGGCGAGGGACAGGGCCAAGAGACCCAGTACTTC.

The V gene is TRBV4-3, the J gene TRBJ1-6; 8 bases agree with TRBD1. This CDR3 spans 17 amino acids. Germline CDR1 LGHNA, CDR2 YSLEER. V dropped 2 bases and J dropped 7; count of bases not matched to a gene: 10. CDR3 DNA: TGCGCCAGCAGCCAACGTACAGGGGGTTGGCAAAATTCACCCCTCCACTTT. Translated, it gives CASSQRTGGWQNSPLHF.

The gene calls are TRBV28 and TRBJ1-6, with 7 bases identical to TRBD1. Germline CDR1 reads MDHEN; CDR2 reads SYDVKM. The CDR3 extends over 14 amino acids. After removal of 5 bases from V and 10 bases from J, the junction contained 8 bases not matched to a gene. CDR3 sequence reads: CASSIRGLRSPLHF. CDR3 nucleotide sequence: TGTGCCAGCAGTATAAGGGGGCTGAGGTCACCCCTCCACTTT.